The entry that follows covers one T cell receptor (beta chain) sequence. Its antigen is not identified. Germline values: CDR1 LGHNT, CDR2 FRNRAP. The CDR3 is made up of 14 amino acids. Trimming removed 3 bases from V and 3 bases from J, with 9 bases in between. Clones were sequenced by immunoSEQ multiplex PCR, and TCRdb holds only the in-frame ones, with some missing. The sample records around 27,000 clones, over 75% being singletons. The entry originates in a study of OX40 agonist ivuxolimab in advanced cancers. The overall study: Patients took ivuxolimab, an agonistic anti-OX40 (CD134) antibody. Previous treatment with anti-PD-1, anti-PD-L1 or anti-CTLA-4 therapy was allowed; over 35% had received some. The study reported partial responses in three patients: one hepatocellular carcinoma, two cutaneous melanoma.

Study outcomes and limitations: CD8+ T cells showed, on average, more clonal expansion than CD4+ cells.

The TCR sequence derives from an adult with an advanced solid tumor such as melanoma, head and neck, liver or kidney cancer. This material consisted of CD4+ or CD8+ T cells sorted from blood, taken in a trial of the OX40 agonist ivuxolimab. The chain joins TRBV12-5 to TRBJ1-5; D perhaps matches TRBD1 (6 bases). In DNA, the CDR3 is TGTGCTAGTGGTTTAACAGGGAACAATCAGCCCCAGCATTTT. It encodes CASGLTGNNQPQHF.